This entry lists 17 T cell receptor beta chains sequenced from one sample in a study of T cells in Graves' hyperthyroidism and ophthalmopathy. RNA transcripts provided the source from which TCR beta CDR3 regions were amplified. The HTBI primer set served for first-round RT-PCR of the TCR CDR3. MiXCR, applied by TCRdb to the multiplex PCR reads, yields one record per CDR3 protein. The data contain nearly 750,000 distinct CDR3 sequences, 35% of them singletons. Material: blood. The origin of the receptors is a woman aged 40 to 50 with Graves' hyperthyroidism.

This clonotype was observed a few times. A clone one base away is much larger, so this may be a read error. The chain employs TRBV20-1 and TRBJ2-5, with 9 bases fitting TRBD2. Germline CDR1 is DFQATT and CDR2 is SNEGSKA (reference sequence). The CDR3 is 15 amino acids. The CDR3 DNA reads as TGCAGTGCCGCGGCGGCTAGCGGGGAACAAGAGGCCCAGTACTTC. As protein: CSAAAASGEQEAQYF.

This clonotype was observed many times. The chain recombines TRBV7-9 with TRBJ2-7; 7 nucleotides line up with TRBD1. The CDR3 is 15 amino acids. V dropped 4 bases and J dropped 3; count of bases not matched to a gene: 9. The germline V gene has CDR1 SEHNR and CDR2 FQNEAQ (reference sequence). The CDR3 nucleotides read TGTGCCAGCAGCTCCTCGGGCAGGGGGTTCTACGAGCAGTACTTC. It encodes CASSSSGRGFYEQYF.

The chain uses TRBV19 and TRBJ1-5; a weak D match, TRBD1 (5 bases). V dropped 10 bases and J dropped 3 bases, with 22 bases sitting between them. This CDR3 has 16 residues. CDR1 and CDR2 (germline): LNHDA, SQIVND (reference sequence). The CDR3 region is CATRGLSRGNNQPQHF. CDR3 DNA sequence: TGTGCCACGAGGGGACTTTCGAGGGGAAACAATCAGCCCCAGCATTTT.

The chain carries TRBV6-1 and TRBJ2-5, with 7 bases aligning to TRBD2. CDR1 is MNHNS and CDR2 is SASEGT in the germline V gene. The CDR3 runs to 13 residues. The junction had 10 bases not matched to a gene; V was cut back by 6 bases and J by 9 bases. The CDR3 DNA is TGTGCCAGCAGGTGGGGAGGGTCGGTGGCCCAGTACTTC. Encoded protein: CASRWGGSVAQYF.

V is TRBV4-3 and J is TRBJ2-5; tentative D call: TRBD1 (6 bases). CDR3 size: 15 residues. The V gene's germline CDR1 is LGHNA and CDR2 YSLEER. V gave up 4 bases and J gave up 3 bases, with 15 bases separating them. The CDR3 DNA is TGCGCCAGCAGCCGTTACCGGGACACGGAAGAGACCCAGTACTTC. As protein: CASSRYRDTEETQYF.

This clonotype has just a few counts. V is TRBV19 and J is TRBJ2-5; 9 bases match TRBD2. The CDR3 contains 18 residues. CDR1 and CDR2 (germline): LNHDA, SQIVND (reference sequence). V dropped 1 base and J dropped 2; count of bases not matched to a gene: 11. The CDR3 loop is CASSIGDWAGGTQETQYF. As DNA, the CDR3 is TGTGCCAGTAGTATAGGGGACTGGGCGGGGGGGACACAAGAGACCCAGTACTTC.

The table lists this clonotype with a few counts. CDR3 amino acids: CASSLSPGTVNEKLFF. DNA of the CDR3: TGCGCCAGCAGCTTGAGCCCCGGGACGGTGAATGAAAAACTGTTTTTT. The V call is TRBV5-1, the J call TRBJ1-4, with a weak D call TRBD1 (5 bases). V lost 1 base and J 5 bases, leaving 15 bases between the germline ends. CDR1 and CDR2 (germline): SGHRS, YFSETQ. The CDR3 totals 16 residues.

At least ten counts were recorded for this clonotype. The CDR3 sequence is CATVNRALTAPTDEKLFF. As DNA, the CDR3 is TGTGCCACCGTCAACCGGGCCCTCACGGCTCCGACGGATGAAAAACTGTTTTTT. The V gene is TRBV15, the J gene TRBJ1-4; D is unresolved. Per germline, CDR1 LNHNV and CDR2 YYDKDF (reference sequence). This CDR3 has 18 residues. The ends were cut back, 8 bases at V and 6 bases at J, with 28 bases in the middle.

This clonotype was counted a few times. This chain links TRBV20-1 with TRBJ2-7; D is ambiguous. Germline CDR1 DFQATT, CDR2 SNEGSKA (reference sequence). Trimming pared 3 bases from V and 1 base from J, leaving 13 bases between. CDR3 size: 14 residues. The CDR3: CSARDRAYSYEQYF. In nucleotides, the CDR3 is TGCAGTGCTAGGGACCGGGCCTATTCCTACGAGCAGTACTTC.

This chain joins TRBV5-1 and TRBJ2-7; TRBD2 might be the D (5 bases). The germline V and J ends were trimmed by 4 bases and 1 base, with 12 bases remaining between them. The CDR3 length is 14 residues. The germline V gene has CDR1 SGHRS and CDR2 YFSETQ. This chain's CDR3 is CASSAGIGSYEQYF. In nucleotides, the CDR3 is TGCGCCAGCAGCGCCGGGATAGGGTCCTACGAGCAGTACTTC.

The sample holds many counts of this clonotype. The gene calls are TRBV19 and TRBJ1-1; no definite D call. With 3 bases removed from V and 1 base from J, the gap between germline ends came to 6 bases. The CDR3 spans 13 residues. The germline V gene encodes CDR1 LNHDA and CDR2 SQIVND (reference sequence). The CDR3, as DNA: TGTGCCAGTAGTATTCGGCAGAACACTGAAGCTTTCTTT. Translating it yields CASSIRQNTEAFF.

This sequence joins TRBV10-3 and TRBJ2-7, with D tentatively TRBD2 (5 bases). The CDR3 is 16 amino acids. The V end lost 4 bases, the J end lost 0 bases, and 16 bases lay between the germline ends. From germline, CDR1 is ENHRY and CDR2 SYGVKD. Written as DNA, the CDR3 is TGTGCCATCAGTGGCTATCCGGGGAGAACCTCCTACGAGCAGTACTTC. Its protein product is CAISGYPGRTSYEQYF.

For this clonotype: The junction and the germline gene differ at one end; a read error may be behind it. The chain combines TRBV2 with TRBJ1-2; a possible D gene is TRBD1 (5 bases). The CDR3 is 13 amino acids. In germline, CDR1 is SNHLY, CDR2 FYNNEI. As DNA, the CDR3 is TGTGCCTGCAGTCCCGGGACGGACTATGGCTACACCTTC. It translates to CACSPGTDYGYTF.

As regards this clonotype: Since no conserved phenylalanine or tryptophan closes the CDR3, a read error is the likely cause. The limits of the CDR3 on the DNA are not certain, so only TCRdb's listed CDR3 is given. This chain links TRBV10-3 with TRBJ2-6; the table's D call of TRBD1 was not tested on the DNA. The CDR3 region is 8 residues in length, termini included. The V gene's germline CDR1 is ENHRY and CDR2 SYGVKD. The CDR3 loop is CAISVSGQ.

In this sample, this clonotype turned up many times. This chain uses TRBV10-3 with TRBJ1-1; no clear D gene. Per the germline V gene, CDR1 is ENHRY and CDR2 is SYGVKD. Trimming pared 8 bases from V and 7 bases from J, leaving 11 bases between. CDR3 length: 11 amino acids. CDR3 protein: CAIGPAHEAFF. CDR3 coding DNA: TGTGCCATCGGCCCCGCACATGAAGCTTTCTTT.

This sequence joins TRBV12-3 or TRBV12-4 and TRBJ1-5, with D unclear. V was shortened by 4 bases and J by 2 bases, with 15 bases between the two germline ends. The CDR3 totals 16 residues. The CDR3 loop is CASSSLAEVGNQPQHF. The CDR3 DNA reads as TGTGCCAGCAGTTCGCTCGCGGAGGTGGGCAATCAGCCCCAGCATTTT.

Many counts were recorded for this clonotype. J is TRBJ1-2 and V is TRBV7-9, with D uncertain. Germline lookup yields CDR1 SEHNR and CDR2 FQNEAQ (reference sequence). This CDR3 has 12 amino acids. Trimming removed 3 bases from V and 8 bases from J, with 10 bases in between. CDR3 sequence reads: CASSLATTGYTF. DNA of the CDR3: TGTGCCAGCAGCTTGGCGACTACAGGCTACACCTTC.